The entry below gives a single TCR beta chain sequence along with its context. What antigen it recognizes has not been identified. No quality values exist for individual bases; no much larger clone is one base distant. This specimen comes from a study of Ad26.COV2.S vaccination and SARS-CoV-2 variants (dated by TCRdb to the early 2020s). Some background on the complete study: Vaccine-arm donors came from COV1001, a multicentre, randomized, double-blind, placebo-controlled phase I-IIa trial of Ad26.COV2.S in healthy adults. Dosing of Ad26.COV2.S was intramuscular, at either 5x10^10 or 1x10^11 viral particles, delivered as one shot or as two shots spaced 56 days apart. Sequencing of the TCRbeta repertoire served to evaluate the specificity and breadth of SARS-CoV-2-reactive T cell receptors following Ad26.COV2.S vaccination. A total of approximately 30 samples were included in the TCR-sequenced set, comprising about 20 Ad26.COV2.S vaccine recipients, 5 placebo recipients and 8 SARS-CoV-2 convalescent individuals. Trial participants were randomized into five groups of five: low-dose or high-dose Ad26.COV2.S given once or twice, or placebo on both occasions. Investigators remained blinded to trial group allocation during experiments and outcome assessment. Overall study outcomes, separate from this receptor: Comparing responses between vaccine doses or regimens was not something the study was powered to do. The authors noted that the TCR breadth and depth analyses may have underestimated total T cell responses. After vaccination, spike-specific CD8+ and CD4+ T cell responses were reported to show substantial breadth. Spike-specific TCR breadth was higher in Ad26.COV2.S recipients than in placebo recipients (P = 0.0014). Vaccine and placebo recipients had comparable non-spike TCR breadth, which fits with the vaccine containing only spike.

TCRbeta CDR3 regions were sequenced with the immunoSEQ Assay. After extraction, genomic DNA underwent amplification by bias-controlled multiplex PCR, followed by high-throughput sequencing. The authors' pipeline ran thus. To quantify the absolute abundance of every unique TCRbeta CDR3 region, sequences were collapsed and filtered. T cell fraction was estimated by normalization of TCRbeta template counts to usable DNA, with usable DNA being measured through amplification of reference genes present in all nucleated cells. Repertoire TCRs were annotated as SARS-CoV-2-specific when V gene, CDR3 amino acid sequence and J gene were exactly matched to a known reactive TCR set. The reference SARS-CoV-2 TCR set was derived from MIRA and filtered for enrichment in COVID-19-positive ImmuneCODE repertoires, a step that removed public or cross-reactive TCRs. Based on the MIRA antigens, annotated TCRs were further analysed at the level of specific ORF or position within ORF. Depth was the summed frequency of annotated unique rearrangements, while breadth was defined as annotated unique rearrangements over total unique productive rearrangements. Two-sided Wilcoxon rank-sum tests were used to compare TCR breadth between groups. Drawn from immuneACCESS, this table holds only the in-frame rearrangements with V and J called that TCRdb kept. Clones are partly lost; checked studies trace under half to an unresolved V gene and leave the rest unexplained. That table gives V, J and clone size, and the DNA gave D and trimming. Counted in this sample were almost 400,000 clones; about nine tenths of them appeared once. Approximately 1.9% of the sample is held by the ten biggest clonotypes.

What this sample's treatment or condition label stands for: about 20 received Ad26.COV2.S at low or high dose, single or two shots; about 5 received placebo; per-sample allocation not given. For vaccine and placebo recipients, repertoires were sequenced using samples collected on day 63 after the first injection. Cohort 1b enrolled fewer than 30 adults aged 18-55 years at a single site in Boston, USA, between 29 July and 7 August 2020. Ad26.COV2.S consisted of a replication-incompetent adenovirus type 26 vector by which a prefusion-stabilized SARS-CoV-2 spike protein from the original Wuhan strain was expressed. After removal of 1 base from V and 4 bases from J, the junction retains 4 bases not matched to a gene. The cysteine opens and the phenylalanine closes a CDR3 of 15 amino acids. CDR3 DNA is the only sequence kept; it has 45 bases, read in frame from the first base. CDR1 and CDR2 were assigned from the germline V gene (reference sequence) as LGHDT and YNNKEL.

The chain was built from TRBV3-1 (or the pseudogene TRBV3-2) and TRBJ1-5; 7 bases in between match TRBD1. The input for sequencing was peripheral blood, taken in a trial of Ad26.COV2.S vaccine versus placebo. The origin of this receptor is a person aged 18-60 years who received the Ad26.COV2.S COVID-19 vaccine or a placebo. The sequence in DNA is TGTGCCAGCAGCCAAGCAAGCAGGGGGAATCAGCCCCAGCATTTT. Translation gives CASSQASRGNQPQHF.